The TCR beta chain under discussion was sequenced for a study of OX40 agonist ivuxolimab in advanced cancers. Repertoires were generated with immunoSEQ multiplex PCR, while TCRdb's copy carries only in-frame clones and drops some. Among some 71,000 clones, around 83% were seen once, and the ten largest hold around 0.73%. V was clipped by 3 bases and J by 1 base, with 13 bases between them. Germline V gene sequence: CDR1 SNHLY, CDR2 FYNNEI. The CDR3 consists of 16 residues. This sequence joins TRBV2 and TRBJ1-3; D unclear. The sequence was collected from an adult with an advanced solid tumor such as melanoma, head and neck, liver or kidney cancer. The source material was CD4+ or CD8+ T cells sorted from blood, sampled in a trial of the OX40 agonist ivuxolimab. This CDR3 reads CASSESGIRSGNTIYF. CDR3 coding DNA: TGTGCCAGCAGTGAGTCCGGGATTAGATCTGGAAACACCATATATTTT.